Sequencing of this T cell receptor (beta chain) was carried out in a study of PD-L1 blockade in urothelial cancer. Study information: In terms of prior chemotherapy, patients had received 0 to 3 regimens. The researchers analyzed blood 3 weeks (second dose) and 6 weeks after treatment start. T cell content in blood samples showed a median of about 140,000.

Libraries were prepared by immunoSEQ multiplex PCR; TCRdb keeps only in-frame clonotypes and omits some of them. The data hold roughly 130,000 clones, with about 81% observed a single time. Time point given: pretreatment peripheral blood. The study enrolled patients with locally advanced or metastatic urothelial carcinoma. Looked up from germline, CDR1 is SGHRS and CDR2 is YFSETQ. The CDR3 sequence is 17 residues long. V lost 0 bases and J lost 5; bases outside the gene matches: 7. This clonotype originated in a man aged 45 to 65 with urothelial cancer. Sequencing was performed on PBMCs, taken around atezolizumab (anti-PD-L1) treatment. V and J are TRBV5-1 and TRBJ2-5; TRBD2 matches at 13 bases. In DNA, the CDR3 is TGCGCCAGCAGCTTGGGGGGACTAGCGGGACCTCGGGAGACCCAGTACTTC. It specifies CASSLGGLAGPRETQYF.